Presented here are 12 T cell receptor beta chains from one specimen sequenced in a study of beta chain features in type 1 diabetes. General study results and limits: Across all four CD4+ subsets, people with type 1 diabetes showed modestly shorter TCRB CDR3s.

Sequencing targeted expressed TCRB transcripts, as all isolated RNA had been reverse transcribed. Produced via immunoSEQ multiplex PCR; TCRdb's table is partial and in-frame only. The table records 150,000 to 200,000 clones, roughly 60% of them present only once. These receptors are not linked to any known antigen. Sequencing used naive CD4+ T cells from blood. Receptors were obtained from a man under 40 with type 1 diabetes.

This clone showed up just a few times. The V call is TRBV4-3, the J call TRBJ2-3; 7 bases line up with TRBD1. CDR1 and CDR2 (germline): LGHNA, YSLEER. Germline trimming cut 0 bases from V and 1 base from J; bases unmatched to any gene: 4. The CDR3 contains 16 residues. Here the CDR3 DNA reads TGCGCCAGCAGCCAAGATTGGACAGGCCGCACAGATACGCAGTATTTT. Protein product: CASSQDWTGRTDTQYF.

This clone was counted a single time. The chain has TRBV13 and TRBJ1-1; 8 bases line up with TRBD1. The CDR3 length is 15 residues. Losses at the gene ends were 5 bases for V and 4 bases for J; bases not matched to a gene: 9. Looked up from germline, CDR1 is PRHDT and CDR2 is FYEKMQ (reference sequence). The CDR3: CASSPNAGQVTEAFF. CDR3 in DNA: TGTGCCAGCAGCCCCAACGCGGGACAGGTCACTGAAGCTTTCTTT.

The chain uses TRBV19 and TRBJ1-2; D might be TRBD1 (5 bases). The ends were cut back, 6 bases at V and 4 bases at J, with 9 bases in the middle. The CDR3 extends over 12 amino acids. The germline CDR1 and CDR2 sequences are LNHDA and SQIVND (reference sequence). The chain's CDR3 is CASRDRSYGYTF. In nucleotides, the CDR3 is TGTGCCAGTAGAGACAGATCCTATGGCTACACCTTC.

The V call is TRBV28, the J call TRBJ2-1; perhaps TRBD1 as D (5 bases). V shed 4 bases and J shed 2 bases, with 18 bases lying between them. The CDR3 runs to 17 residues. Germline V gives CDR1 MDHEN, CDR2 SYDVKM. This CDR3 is CASSSPRAIWPYNEQFF. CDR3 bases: TGTGCCAGCAGTTCGCCCAGGGCCATTTGGCCCTACAATGAGCAGTTCTTC.

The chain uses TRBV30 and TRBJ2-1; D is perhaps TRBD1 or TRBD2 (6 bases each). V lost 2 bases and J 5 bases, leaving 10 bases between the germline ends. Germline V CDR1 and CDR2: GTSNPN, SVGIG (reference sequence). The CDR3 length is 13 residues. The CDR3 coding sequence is TGTGCCTGGAGTAGGGGGGTCGACAATGAGCAGTTCTTC. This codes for CAWSRGVDNEQFF.

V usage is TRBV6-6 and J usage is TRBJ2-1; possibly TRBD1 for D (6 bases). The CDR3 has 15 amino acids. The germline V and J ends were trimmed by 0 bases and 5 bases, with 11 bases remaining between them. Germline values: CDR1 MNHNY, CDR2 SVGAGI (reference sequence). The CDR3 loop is CASSYSGTRNNEQFF. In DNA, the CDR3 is TGTGCCAGCAGTTACTCCGGGACACGTAACAATGAGCAGTTCTTC.

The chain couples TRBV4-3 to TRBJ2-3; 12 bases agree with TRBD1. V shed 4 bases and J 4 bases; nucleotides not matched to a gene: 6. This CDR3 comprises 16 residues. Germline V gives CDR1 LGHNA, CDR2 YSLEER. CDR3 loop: CASSLGGTGGADTQYF. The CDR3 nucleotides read TGCGCCAGCAGCCTAGGGGGGACAGGGGGCGCAGATACGCAGTATTTT.

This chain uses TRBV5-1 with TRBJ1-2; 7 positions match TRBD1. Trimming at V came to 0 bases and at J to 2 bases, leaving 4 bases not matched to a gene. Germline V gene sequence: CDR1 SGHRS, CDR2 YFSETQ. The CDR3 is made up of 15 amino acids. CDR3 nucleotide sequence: TGCGCCAGCAGCTTGGTTGACAGGGAAAACTATGGCTACACCTTC. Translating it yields CASSLVDRENYGYTF.

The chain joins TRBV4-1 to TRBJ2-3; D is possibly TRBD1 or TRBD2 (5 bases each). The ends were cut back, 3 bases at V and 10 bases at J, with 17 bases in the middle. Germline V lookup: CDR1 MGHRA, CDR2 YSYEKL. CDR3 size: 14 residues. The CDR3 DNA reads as TGCGCCAGCAGCCACTTAGACCGGGACGAGCCGCAGTATTTT. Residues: CASSHLDRDEPQYF.

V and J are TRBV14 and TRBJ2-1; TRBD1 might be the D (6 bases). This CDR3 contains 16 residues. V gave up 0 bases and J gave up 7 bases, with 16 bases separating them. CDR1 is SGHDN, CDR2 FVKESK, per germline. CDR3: CASSQEWAGQGNEQFF. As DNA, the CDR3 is TGTGCCAGCAGCCAAGAATGGGCTGGGCAGGGGAATGAGCAGTTCTTC.

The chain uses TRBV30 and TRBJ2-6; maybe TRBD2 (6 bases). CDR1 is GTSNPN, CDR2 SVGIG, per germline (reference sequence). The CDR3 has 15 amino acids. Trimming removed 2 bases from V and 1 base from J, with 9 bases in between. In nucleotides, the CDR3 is TGTGCCTGGAGTATGGGGGGATCTGGGGCCAACGTCCTGACTTTC. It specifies CAWSMGGSGANVLTF. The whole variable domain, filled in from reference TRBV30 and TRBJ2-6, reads SQTIHQWPATLVQPVGSPLSLECTVEGTSNPNLYWYRQAAGRGLQLLFYSVGIGQISSEVPQNLSASRPQDRQFILSSKKLLLSDSGFYLCAWSMGGSGANVLTFGAGSRLTVL.

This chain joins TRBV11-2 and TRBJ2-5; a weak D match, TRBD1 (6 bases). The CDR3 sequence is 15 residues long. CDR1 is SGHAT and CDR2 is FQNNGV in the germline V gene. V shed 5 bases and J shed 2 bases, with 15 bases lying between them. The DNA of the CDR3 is TGTGCCAGCAGCGCAACCACAGGGTCTCAAGAGACCCAGTACTTC. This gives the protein CASSATTGSQETQYF.